This TCR beta chain was captured in a study of vaccination and CD4 T cells after COVID-19. Treatment given: approximately 11-day PBMC culture with coronavirus spike peptide pools or control peptides (ViraFEST assay). The unexposed donor's CD4+ T cells were collected before the COVID-19 pandemic (2011-2018). This clonotype was picked up a small number of times. Its antigen is currently unknown. Cultured CD4+ T cell DNA was sequenced using the Oncomine TCR Beta short-read assay. CD4+ T cells were cultured, and genomic DNA was extracted from them. One entry per CDR3 protein results from TCRdb running MiXCR on the PCR reads. The sample shows more than 9,500 distinct CDR3 sequences, around 37% of them seen only once. The CDR3 consists of 15 residues. V dropped 2 bases and J dropped 2 bases, with 12 bases sitting between them. The V gene's germline CDR1 is MNHNS and CDR2 SASEGT.

This chain joins TRBV6-1 and TRBJ2-5, with D tentatively TRBD1 (6 bases). The receptor was isolated from a human donor in good health. The sequencing input was CD4+ T cells from blood, cultured in vitro. The CDR3: CASSETGWIQETQYF. In DNA form, the CDR3 reads TGTGCCAGCAGTGAAACAGGGTGGATTCAAGAGACCCAGTACTTC.